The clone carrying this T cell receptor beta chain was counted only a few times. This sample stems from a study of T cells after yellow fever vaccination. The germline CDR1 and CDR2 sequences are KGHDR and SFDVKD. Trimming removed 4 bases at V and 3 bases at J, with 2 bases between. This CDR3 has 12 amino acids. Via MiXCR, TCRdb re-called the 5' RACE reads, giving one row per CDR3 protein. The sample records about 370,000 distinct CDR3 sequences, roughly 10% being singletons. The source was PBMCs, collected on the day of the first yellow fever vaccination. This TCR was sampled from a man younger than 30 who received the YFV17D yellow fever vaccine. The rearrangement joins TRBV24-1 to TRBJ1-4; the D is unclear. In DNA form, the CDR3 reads TGTGCCACCAGTGAAGCTAATGAAAAACTGTTTTTT. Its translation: CATSEANEKLFF.